This T cell receptor (beta chain) stems from a study of response to subunit inactivated influenza vaccine. Study-wide points: It was the authors' suggestion that each seasonal influenza vaccination recruits few new T cells.

Comments on this clonotype: The antigen is not known.

Via MiXCR, TCRdb re-called the RT-PCR reads, giving one row per CDR3 protein. The table has about 310,000 distinct CDR3 sequences, 20% to 25% seen once. The V gene lost 6 bases and the J gene lost 3 bases, with 12 bases spanning the gap. The CDR3 runs to 13 residues. Germline V gene sequence: CDR1 MNHEY, CDR2 SMNVEV (reference sequence). The source material was PBMCs from blood, sampled about 19 months after vaccination. This TCR was recovered from a man aged 50-75 years who received an inactivated influenza vaccine. The V gene is TRBV27, the J gene TRBJ2-7; D gene ambiguous. In DNA, the CDR3 is TGTGCCAGCAGGGTCTCCTTCCACTACGAGCAGTACTTC. It yields the protein CASRVSFHYEQYF.